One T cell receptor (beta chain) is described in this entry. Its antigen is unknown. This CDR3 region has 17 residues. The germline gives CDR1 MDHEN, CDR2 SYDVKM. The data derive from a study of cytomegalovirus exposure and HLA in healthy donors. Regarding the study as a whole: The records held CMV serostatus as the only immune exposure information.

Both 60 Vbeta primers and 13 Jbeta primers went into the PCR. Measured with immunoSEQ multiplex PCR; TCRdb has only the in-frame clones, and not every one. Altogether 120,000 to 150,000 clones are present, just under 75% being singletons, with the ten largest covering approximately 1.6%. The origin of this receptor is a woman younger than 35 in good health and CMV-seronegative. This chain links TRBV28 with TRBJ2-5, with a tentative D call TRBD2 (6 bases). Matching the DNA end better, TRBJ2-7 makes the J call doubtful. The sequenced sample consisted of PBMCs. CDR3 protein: CASTPGGTSTDYYEQYF. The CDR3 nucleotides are TGTGCCAGCACCCCAGGAGGGACCTCCACCGATTATTACGAGCAGTACTTC.